Following are 28 T cell receptor beta chains from one sample sequenced in a study of blood T cells in healthy people across ages. A second about 6 to 12 cycle PCR used barcoded and J-beta primers. TCRdb reanalysed the 5' RACE reads using MiXCR and keeps one entry per CDR3 protein. The sample includes more than 700,000 distinct CDR3 sequences, 35% to 60% of them seen just once. The sample was blood. The receptors were sampled from a man older than 75 in good health.

This clonotype appeared once. CDR3 region: CASSPRTGGDSYNEQFF. In nucleotides, the CDR3 is TGTGCCAGCAGCCCCCGGACAGGGGGGGACTCCTACAATGAGCAGTTCTTC. V gene TRBV11-2 combines with J gene TRBJ2-1; 10 positions match TRBD1. Trimming took 5 bases from V and 0 from J; bases not matched to a gene: 7. From germline, CDR1 is SGHAT and CDR2 FQNNGV. CDR3 length equals 17 residues.

This clonotype was picked up a small number of times. The CDR3 loop reads CSASTAGVTDTQYF. CDR3 in DNA: TGCAGTGCTAGCACAGCGGGAGTCACAGATACGCAGTATTTT. The V gene is TRBV20-1, the J gene TRBJ2-3; 8 bases fit TRBD2. Per germline, CDR1 DFQATT and CDR2 SNEGSKA (reference sequence). After removal of 3 bases from V and 2 bases from J, the junction contained 4 bases not matched to a gene. The CDR3 totals 14 residues.

The rearrangement links TRBV27 to TRBJ1-1, with a tentative D call TRBD1 (5 bases). V was trimmed by 7 bases and J by 4 bases, leaving 13 bases between them. CDR1 is MNHEY, CDR2 SMNVEV, per germline (reference sequence). The CDR3 is made up of 13 amino acids. CDR3 nucleotide sequence: TGTGCCAGCACCTCAAACGGGGGCACTGAAGCTTTCTTT. This translates into CASTSNGGTEAFF.

V is TRBV2 and J is TRBJ1-2, with 8 bases identical to TRBD1. The germline CDR1 and CDR2 sequences are SNHLY and FYNNEI. The CDR3 has 15 amino acids. V was pared by 2 bases and J by 2 bases, with 4 bases of the junction left unmatched. CDR3 region: CASSEWTGRNYGYTF. In DNA form, the CDR3 reads TGTGCCAGCAGTGAATGGACAGGGCGGAACTATGGCTACACCTTC.

The V gene is TRBV9, the J gene TRBJ2-1; tentative D call: TRBD2 (6 bases). The germline V and J ends were trimmed by 0 bases and 8 bases, with 15 bases remaining between them. CDR3 length equals 15 residues. Germline V gene sequence: CDR1 SGDLS, CDR2 YYNGEE. CDR3 coding DNA: TGTGCCAGCAGCGTAGATAACCCCGGCGGGGATGAGCAGTTCTTC. Its protein product is CASSVDNPGGDEQFF.

This clonotype was observed many times. This chain's CDR3 is CASSPREGGTNNEQFF. Written as DNA, the CDR3 is TGTGCCAGCAGCCCCCGGGAGGGGGGCACCAACAATGAGCAGTTCTTC. V is TRBV9 and J is TRBJ2-1; 8 bases agree with TRBD2. The trim removed 4 bases at V and 5 bases at J, leaving 11 bases unmatched. In germline, CDR1 is SGDLS, CDR2 YYNGEE. This CDR3 spans 16 amino acids.

As DNA, the CDR3 is TGTGCCAGCAGCCAAACGATACAGGGGGGATCCTATGGCTACACCTTC. Translated: CASSQTIQGGSYGYTF. The gene calls are TRBV4-2 and TRBJ1-2, with 8 bases identical to TRBD1. Losses at the gene ends were 2 bases for V and 4 bases for J; bases not matched to a gene: 9. Germline V gives CDR1 LGHNA, CDR2 YNFKEQ. CDR3 length: 16 residues.

J is TRBJ2-1 and V is TRBV7-8; 15 bases match TRBD2. Trimming at V came to 4 bases and at J to 2 bases, leaving 15 bases not matched to a gene. From germline, CDR1 is SGHVS and CDR2 FQNEAQ. CDR3 length equals 21 residues. The CDR3 bases are TGTGCCAGCAGCTCCTCACGAGTACCGGGACTAGCGGGAGGTACCTACAATGAGCAGTTCTTC. It codes for CASSSSRVPGLAGGTYNEQFF.

The V gene is TRBV10-2, the J gene TRBJ2-5; 9 nucleotides agree with TRBD2. This CDR3 is built from 13 residues. CDR1 WSHSY and CDR2 SAAADI come from the germline V gene. V was clipped by 10 bases and J by 11 bases; unmatched bases: 14. DNA for the CDR3: TGCGCCACCGGACTGGCGGGGGGGGATGAGCAGTACTTC. It translates to CATGLAGGDEQYF.

This clonotype came up a few times. The chain is built from TRBV20-1 and TRBJ2-7, with 8 positions matching TRBD1. Germline V gene data show CDR1 as DFQATT and CDR2 as SNEGSKA (reference sequence). The CDR3 consists of 13 residues. J gave up 7 bases and V 6 bases, and 11 bases lay outside the gene matches. CDR3 sequence: CSALGQGAREQYF. CDR3 DNA sequence: TGCAGTGCCCTAGGTCAGGGGGCAAGGGAGCAGTACTTC.

V and J are TRBV28 and TRBJ2-7, with D uncertain. Deletions cut 6 bases from V and 10 bases from J, with 16 bases between. Germline loops: CDR1 MDHEN, CDR2 SYDVKM. The CDR3 loop spans 12 amino acids. The CDR3 DNA reads as TGTGCCAGCAGGAAGTTCGGGCTAATTCAGTACTTC. Amino acids: CASRKFGLIQYF.

This clonotype was observed once. The chain recombines TRBV10-1 with TRBJ2-1, with no clear D. The germline V gene has CDR1 WNHNN and CDR2 SYGVQD (reference sequence). Trimming shortened V by 5 bases and J by 3 bases, and 8 bases separated the two germline ends. CDR3 length equals 13 residues. CDR3 sequence reads: CASSIDFYNEQFF. In DNA, the CDR3 is TGCGCCAGCAGTATAGACTTCTACAATGAGCAGTTCTTC.

The chain joins TRBV7-2 to TRBJ2-3; 11 positions match TRBD2. Trimming cost V 5 bases and J 4 bases; bases outside gene matches: 11. Germline V gene sequence: CDR1 SGHTA, CDR2 FQGNSA. This CDR3 is 17 amino acids long. The CDR3 region is CASSRKASGGSADTQYF. The CDR3, as DNA: TGTGCCAGCAGCCGAAAGGCTAGCGGGGGGTCAGCAGATACGCAGTATTTT.

Regarding this clonotype: A much larger clone lies one base from this, so it may be a read error. This chain connects TRBV5-1 to TRBJ2-6; D is uncertain. Germline V gives CDR1 SGHRS, CDR2 YFSETQ. The ends were cut back, 0 bases at V and 3 bases at J, with 4 bases in the middle. This CDR3 has 14 amino acids. The DNA of the CDR3 is TGCGCCAGCAGCTTGGCTTATGGGGCCAACGTCCTGACTTTC. This sequence encodes CASSLAYGANVLTF.

The V gene is TRBV20-1, the J gene TRBJ2-1; the D gene is possibly TRBD2 (6 bases). Trimming took off 2 bases at V and 14 bases at J, with 19 bases between the two ends. This CDR3 contains 13 residues. Germline V gene lookup returns CDR1 DFQATT and CDR2 SNEGSKA (reference sequence). The CDR3 protein is CSARSSRAGREFF. CDR3 coding DNA: TGCAGTGCTAGAAGCTCCCGCGCGGGAAGGGAGTTCTTC.

This chain uses TRBV12-3 or TRBV12-4 with TRBJ1-1, with D hard to call. The CDR3 runs 12 residues. V was trimmed by 5 bases and J by 3 bases, leaving 7 bases between them. CDR3: CASSTPDTEAFF. In nucleotides, the CDR3 is TGTGCCAGCAGTACTCCGGACACTGAAGCTTTCTTT.

The CDR3, as DNA: TGCAGTGCCCAAACCGGGACTAGCGGGCGTACAGATACGCAGTATTTT. Amino acid sequence: CSAQTGTSGRTDTQYF. The rearrangement links TRBV20-1 to TRBJ2-3, with 12 bases fitting TRBD2. V dropped 6 bases and J dropped 3; count of bases not matched to a gene: 10. CDR3 size: 16 residues. Germline CDR1 is DFQATT and CDR2 is SNEGSKA (reference sequence).

The chain uses TRBV19 and TRBJ1-4; D is undetermined. The CDR3 is made up of 14 amino acids. V shed 5 bases and J shed 5 bases, with 12 bases lying between them. Germline loops: CDR1 LNHDA, CDR2 SQIVND (reference sequence). CDR3 nucleotide sequence: TGTGCCAGTAGTCACCCGAGAAGAAATGAAAAACTGTTTTTT. Translated: CASSHPRRNEKLFF.

The J gene is TRBJ1-1, the V gene TRBV4-1; 8 bases are shared with TRBD1. The CDR3 extends over 15 amino acids. V lost 0 bases and J lost 4; bases outside the gene matches: 4. Germline V gene sequence: CDR1 MGHRA, CDR2 YSYEKL. The CDR3 is CASSQEGRGPTEAFF. In DNA, the CDR3 is TGCGCCAGCAGCCAAGAGGGCAGGGGGCCCACTGAAGCTTTCTTT.

The chain's CDR3 is CASSPLASGRIATNEKLFF. Written as DNA, the CDR3 is TGTGCCAGCAGCCCTCTTGCATCAGGGCGTATCGCAACTAATGAAAAACTGTTTTTT. The chain is built from TRBV7-9 and TRBJ1-4; perhaps TRBD1 as D (5 bases). This CDR3 has 19 amino acids. The ends were cut back, 5 bases at V and 0 bases at J, with 22 bases in the middle. Germline CDR1 is SEHNR and CDR2 is FQNEAQ (reference sequence). The variable domain in full, with the rest retrieved from reference TRBV7-9 and TRBJ1-4, is DTGVSQNPRHKITKRGQNVTFRCDPISEHNRLYWYRQTLGQGPEFLTYFQNEAQLEKSRLLSDRFSAERPKGSFSTLEIQRTEQGDSAMYLCASSPLASGRIATNEKLFFGSGTQLSVL.

About this clonotype: A clone one base away is much larger, so this may be a read error. The rearrangement links TRBV14 to TRBJ1-2; no firm D call. The V end lost 4 bases, the J end lost 4 bases, and 13 bases lay between the germline ends. The CDR3 runs to 14 residues. Per germline, CDR1 SGHDN and CDR2 FVKESK. The CDR3 bases are TGTGCCAGCAGCCCTCACGGAGACTCCTATGGCTACACCTTC. Protein: CASSPHGDSYGYTF.

The rearrangement joins TRBV7-2 to TRBJ2-7; 8 bases align to TRBD1. Germline values: CDR1 SGHTA, CDR2 FQGNSA. V shed 6 bases and J 1 base; nucleotides not matched to a gene: 5. This CDR3 spans 14 amino acids. CDR3 sequence (DNA): TGTGCCAGCAGTCCGGGACAGGAGTCCTACGAGCAGTACTTC. Translation: CASSPGQESYEQYF.

This chain joins TRBV7-8 and TRBJ2-4, with TRBD1 matching 8 bases. The J call may be mistaken, given a closer DNA end match to TRBJ2-7. CDR3 length equals 14 residues. Germline values: CDR1 SGHVS, CDR2 FQNEAQ. In DNA, the CDR3 is TGTGCCAGCAGCCGGACAGGGACCCACCACGAGCAGTACTTC. Its translation is CASSRTGTHHEQYF.

At least ten counts were recorded for this clonotype. The chain combines TRBV4-1 with TRBJ2-7, with D tentatively TRBD2 (5 bases). Trimming stripped 4 bases from V and 2 bases from J, with 18 bases between. CDR3 size: 16 residues. The V gene's germline CDR1 is MGHRA and CDR2 YSYEKL. In DNA, the CDR3 is TGCGCCAGCAGCCGCTCCCCGAGCGGATCCACCTACGAGCAGTACTTC. Protein product: CASSRSPSGSTYEQYF.

The chain uses TRBV7-2 and TRBJ2-5; D not resolved. The J call is doubtful: the DNA matches TRBJ2-7 better. The CDR3 sequence is 13 residues long. Per germline, CDR1 SGHTA and CDR2 FQGNSA. The CDR3 spells CASSLDTNYEQYF. The CDR3 nucleotides are TGTGCCAGCAGCTTAGATACAAATTACGAGCAGTACTTC.

The chain recombines TRBV20-1 with TRBJ2-3; 8 bases are shared with TRBD2. Germline CDR1 reads DFQATT; CDR2 reads SNEGSKA (reference sequence). The CDR3 extends over 15 amino acids. Trimming at V came to 5 bases and at J to 0 bases, leaving 7 bases not matched to a gene. The CDR3 coding sequence is TGCAGTGCTGATTGGCGGGAGGATAGCACAGATACGCAGTATTTT. It encodes CSADWREDSTDTQYF.

This clonotype showed up just a few times. Relative to the germline gene, one junction end is altered; a read error may explain this. V gene TRBV7-7 combines with J gene TRBJ2-5; D is unclear. The J call may not be correct, given that the DNA end is closer to TRBJ2-1. There are 13 residues in the CDR3. The germline V gene encodes CDR1 SSHAT and CDR2 FNYEAQ (reference sequence). This CDR3 is CASSLSEQETQFF. CDR3 in DNA: TGTGCTAGCAGCTTAAGCGAACAAGAGACCCAGTTCTTC.

This clonotype was observed once. V and J are TRBV11-2 and TRBJ2-7, with a possible D match to TRBD2 (6 bases). The CDR3 loop spans 12 amino acids. Germline V CDR1 and CDR2: SGHAT, FQNNGV. Trimming took 7 bases from V and 6 from J, leaving 13 bases between them. CDR3 bases: TGTGCCAGCAACCGGGGAGGTTTCGAGCAGTACTTC. Translating gives CASNRGGFEQYF.